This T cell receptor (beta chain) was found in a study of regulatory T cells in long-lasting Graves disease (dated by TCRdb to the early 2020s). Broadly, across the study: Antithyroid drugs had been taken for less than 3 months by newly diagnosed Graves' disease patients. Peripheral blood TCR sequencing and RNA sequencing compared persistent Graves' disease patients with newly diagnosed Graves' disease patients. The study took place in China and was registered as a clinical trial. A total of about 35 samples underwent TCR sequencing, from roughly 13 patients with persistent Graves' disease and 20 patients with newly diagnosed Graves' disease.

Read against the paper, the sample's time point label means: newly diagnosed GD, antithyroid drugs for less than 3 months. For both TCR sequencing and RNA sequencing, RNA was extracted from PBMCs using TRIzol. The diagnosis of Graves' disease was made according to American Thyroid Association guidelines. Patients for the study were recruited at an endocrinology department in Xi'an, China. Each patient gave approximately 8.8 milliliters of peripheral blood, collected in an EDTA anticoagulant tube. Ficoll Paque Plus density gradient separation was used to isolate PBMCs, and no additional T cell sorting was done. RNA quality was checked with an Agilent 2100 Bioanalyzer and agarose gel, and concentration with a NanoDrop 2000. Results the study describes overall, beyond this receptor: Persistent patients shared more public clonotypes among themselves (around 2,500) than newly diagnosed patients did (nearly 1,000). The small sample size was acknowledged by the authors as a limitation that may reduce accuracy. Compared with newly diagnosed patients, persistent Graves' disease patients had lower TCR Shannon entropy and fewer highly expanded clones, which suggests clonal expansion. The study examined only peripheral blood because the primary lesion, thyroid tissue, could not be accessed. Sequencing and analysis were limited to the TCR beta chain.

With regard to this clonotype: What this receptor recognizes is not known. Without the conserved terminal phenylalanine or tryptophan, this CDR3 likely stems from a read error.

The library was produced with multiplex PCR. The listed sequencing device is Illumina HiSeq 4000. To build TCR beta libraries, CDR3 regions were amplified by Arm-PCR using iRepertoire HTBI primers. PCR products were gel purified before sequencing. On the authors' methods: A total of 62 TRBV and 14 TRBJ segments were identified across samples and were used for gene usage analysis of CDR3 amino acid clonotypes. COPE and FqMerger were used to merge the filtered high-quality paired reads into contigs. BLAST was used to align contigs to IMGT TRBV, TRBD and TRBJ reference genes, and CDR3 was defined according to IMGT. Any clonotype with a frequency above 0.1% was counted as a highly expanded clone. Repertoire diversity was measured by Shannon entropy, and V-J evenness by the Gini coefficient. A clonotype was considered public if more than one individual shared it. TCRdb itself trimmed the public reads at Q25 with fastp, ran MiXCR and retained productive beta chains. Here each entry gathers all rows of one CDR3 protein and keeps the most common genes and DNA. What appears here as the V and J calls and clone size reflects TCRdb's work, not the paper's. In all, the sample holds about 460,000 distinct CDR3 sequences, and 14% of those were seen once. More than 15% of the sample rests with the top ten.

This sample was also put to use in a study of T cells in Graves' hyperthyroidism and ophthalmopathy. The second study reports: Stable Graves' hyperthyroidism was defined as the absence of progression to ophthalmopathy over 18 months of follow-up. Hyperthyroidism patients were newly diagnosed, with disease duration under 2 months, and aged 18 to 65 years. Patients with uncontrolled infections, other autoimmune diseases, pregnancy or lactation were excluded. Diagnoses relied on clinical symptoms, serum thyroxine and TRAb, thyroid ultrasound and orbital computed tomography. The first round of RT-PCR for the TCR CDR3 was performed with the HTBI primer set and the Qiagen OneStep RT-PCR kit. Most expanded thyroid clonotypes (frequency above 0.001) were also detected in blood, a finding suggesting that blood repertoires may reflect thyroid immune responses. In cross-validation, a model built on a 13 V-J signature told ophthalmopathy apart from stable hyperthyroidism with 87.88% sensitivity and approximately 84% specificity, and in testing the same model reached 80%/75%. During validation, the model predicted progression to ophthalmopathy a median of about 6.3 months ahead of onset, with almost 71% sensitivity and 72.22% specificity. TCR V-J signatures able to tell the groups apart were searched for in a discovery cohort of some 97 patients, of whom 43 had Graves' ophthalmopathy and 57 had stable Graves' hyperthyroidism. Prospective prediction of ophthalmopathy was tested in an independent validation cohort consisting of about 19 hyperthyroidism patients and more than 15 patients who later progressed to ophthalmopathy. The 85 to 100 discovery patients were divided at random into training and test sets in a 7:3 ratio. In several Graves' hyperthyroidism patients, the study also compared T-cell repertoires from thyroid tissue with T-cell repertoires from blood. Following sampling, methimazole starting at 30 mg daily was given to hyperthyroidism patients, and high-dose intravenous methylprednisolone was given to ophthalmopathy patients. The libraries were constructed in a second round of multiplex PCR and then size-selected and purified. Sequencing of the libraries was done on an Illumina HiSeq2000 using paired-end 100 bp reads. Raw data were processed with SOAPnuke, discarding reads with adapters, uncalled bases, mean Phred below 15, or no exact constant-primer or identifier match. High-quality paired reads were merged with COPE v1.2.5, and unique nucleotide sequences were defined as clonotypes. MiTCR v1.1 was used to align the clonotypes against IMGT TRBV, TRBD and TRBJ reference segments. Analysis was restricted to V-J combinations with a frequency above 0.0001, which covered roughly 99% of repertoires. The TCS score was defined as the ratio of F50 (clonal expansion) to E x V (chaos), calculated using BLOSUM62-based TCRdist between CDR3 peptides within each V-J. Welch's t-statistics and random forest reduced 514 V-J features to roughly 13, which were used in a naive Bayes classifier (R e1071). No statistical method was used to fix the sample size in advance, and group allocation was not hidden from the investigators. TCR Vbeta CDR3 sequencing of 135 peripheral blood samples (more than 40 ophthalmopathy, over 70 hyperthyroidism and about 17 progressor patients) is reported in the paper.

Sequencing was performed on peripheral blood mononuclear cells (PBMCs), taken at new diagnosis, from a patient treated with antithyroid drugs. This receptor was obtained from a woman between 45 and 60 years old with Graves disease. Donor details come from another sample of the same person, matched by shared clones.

The sequenced DNA is TGTGCCAGCAGTTTTGCGGGAGTCCCAGATACGCAGTATTCT. Its translation reads: CASSFAGVPDTQYS. The rearrangement joined TRBV7-3 to TRBJ2-3; 7 bases in between match TRBD2. The germline V end is reduced by 6 bases and the J end by 4 bases; junction bases left unmatched: 7. CDR1 and CDR2, looked up from the germline V gene, are SGHTA and FQGTGA. The CDR3 comprises 14 residues, both ends counted. CDR3 DNA is the only sequence kept; it has 42 bases, read in frame from the first base.